This entry lists 5 T cell receptor beta chains sequenced from one sample in a study of blood T cell repertoires in COVID-19. Assay used: immunoSEQ multiplex PCR; TCRdb lists only in-frame clones, some missing. The table records 95,000 to 100,000 clones, approximately 80% of them present only once. Sequencing input: peripheral blood. These receptors were taken from a man in his 70s with acute or convalescent COVID-19.

This clone was counted a few times. J is TRBJ1-3 and V is TRBV6-5; D is ambiguous. The CDR3 covers 15 residues. Germline V gives CDR1 MNHEY, CDR2 SVGAGI. V was clipped by 7 bases and J by 0 bases, with 13 bases between them. CDR3 bases: TGTGCCAGCACCTCTTCGGTCGTCTCTGGAAACACCATATATTTT. Residues: CASTSSVVSGNTIYF.

J is TRBJ1-1 and V is TRBV6-6; tentative D call: TRBD1 (5 bases). Looked up from germline, CDR1 is MNHNY and CDR2 is SVGAGI (reference sequence). The length of the CDR3 is 14 residues. With 0 bases removed from V and 2 bases from J, the gap between germline ends came to 7 bases. The CDR3 loop reads CASSYSGTNTEAFF. CDR3 coding DNA: TGTGCCAGCAGTTACTCTGGGACTAACACTGAAGCTTTCTTT.

The V gene is TRBV27, the J gene TRBJ1-6, with 9 bases lining up with TRBD1. Germline assignment: CDR1 MNHEY and CDR2 SMNVEV (reference sequence). The CDR3 has 15 amino acids. J lost 10 bases, V lost 1 base, and 5 bases had no gene match. The CDR3 loop reads CASSLLGTGNSPLHF. CDR3 bases: TGTGCCAGCAGTTTATTGGGGACAGGGAACTCACCCCTCCACTTT.

This clone was observed a single time. The gene calls are TRBV5-5 and TRBJ1-4; 10 bases match TRBD1. V lost 0 bases and J lost 7; bases outside the gene matches: 6. Germline CDR1 and CDR2: SGHKS and YYEKEE (reference sequence). The CDR3 is 16 residues long. The CDR3 DNA follows: TGTGCCAGCAGCTTGGAGTGGGGGACAGGGGCTGAAAAACTGTTTTTT. Protein product: CASSLEWGTGAEKLFF.

This clone has only one observation. J is TRBJ2-7 and V is TRBV14, with D tentatively TRBD2 (6 bases). Germline lookup yields CDR1 SGHDN and CDR2 FVKESK. The V end was cut by 1 base, the J end by 2 bases, with 12 bases between. CDR3 length equals 15 residues. In DNA, the CDR3 is TGTGCCAGCAGCCAAGGCCCCGGGAGCCCCTACGAGCAGTACTTC. Its translation is CASSQGPGSPYEQYF.